This T cell receptor beta chain was profiled in a study of T cell responses to AZD1222 COVID-19 vaccine. Trimming pared 0 bases from V and 0 bases from J, leaving 12 bases between. The CDR3 is made up of 16 amino acids. The V gene's germline CDR1 is LGHNA and CDR2 YSLEER. Study findings and constraints: White British ancestry dominated among donors, who included more females, and clonal diversity was possibly underestimated. Unmutated variant regions are reportedly the target of nearly half of TCRs that are spike-specific.

Method: immunoSEQ multiplex PCR; TCRdb's copy keeps in-frame clones and lacks some. The sample contains 170,000 or so clones, around 93% of which appear only once. Comment on this clone: Its antigen is not known.

This specimen consisted of peripheral blood, obtained 28 days after the second dose of the MenACWY control vaccine. This TCR came from an adult who received the MenACWY meningococcal vaccine as a control. The V gene is TRBV4-3, the J gene TRBJ2-7, with D maybe TRBD1 (6 bases). Here the CDR3 reads CASSQDRTGSSYEQYF. The CDR3 nucleotides are TGCGCCAGCAGCCAAGATAGAACAGGGTCCTCCTACGAGCAGTACTTC.